The 17 T cell receptor beta chains below come from one sample, sequenced in a study of T cells after yellow fever vaccination. TCRdb recomputed calls from the 5' RACE reads with MiXCR, one row per CDR3 protein. The sample yields 240,000 or so distinct CDR3 sequences, less than 8.5% seen once. The starting material was CD4+ T cells sorted from PBMCs, obtained 15 days after the yellow fever booster vaccination. These receptor sequences come from a man aged 25-45 years who received the YFV17D yellow fever vaccine.

The chain uses TRBV5-4 and TRBJ2-3; 11 bases fit TRBD2. The V gene end was trimmed by 2 bases and the J gene end by 5 bases; junction bases not matched to a gene: 7. Germline V CDR1 and CDR2: SGHNT, YYREEE (reference sequence). This CDR3 comprises 16 residues. CDR3 nucleotides: TGTGCCAGCAGCTTCCGGACTAGCGGGTCAGGAGATACGCAGTATTTT. This translates into CASSFRTSGSGDTQYF.

Only a few counts were recorded for this clonotype. The chain links TRBV7-9 to TRBJ2-1; D is undetermined. CDR3 length equals 11 residues. Germline lookup yields CDR1 SEHNR and CDR2 FQNEAQ (reference sequence). V was trimmed by 7 bases and J by 5 bases, leaving 6 bases between them. For the CDR3, the DNA is TGTGCCAGCAAATTAGACAATGAGCAGTTCTTC. This codes for CASKLDNEQFF.

This chain uses TRBV5-1 with TRBJ1-6; TRBD1 might be the D (6 bases). V was cut by 0 bases and J by 6 bases, with 10 bases left in between. Germline-derived CDR1 and CDR2 are SGHRS and YFSETQ. CDR3 length: 15 residues. DNA for the CDR3: TGCGCCAGCAGCTTGGAACAGGGTCTTAATTCACCCCTCCACTTT. Translating it yields CASSLEQGLNSPLHF.

The chain employs TRBV2 and TRBJ2-1, with 11 nucleotides matching TRBD1. J lost 8 bases, V lost 0 bases, and 6 bases had no gene match. Germline V gene lookup returns CDR1 SNHLY and CDR2 FYNNEI. This CDR3 spans 16 amino acids. CDR3 nucleotide sequence: TGTGCCAGCAGTGAAGCGCGGACAGGGGGCTATCATGAGCAGTTCTTC. Its protein product is CASSEARTGGYHEQFF.

This clonotype appeared a few times. J is TRBJ2-7 and V is TRBV4-3, with D possibly being TRBD1 or TRBD2 (6 bases each). Germline V gene data show CDR1 as LGHNA and CDR2 as YSLEER. CDR3 length: 16 residues. Trimming removed 0 bases from V and 4 bases from J, with 16 bases in between. The CDR3 nucleotides are TGCGCCAGCAGCCAAGATATCCGGCAGGGGAGGTACGAGCAGTACTTC. This gives the protein CASSQDIRQGRYEQYF.

This clonotype was detected ten times or more. The V gene is TRBV5-1, the J gene TRBJ1-1, with D uncertain. There are 14 residues in the CDR3. The germline gives CDR1 SGHRS, CDR2 YFSETQ. Trimming removed 0 bases from V and 1 base from J, with 7 bases in between. The CDR3 DNA sequence: TGCGCCAGCAGCTTGGGCGGATGGAACACTGAAGCTTTCTTT. Translation gives CASSLGGWNTEAFF.

This clonotype was seen more than once but under ten times. The chain carries TRBV7-2 and TRBJ2-2; no clear D gene. Germline V gene lookup returns CDR1 SGHTA and CDR2 FQGNSA. The CDR3 extends over 11 amino acids. The V and J ends lost 3 bases and 6 bases respectively, with 2 bases between them. The CDR3 protein is CASSFPGELFF. The CDR3, as DNA: TGTGCCAGCAGCTTTCCCGGGGAGCTGTTTTTT.

This clonotype was recorded many times. The chain uses TRBV24-1 and TRBJ2-2; no clear D. CDR3 length equals 16 residues. Germline V gene data show CDR1 as KGHDR and CDR2 as SFDVKD. The germline V and J ends were trimmed by 3 bases and 0 bases, with 10 bases remaining between them. CDR3 sequence reads: CATSDTTRANTGELFF. The CDR3 nucleotides read TGTGCCACCAGTGATACAACCAGAGCGAACACCGGGGAGCTGTTTTTT.

This chain links TRBV20-1 with TRBJ1-1; D is undetermined. Germline CDR1 and CDR2: DFQATT and SNEGSKA (reference sequence). Trimming shortened V by 0 bases and J by 2 bases, and 10 bases separated the two germline ends. This CDR3 has 14 amino acids. CDR3 amino acids: CSARDIRGNTEAFF. CDR3 bases: TGCAGTGCTAGAGATATTCGGGGAAACACTGAAGCTTTCTTT.

This chain links TRBV5-1 with TRBJ2-2; D not resolved. Deletions cut 2 bases from V and 2 bases from J, with 7 bases between. The CDR3 has 14 residues. Germline V lookup: CDR1 SGHRS, CDR2 YFSETQ. Here the CDR3 reads CASSLRENTGELFF. The DNA for the CDR3 is TGCGCCAGCAGCTTAAGAGAAAACACCGGGGAGCTGTTTTTT. The full variable domain, completed using reference TRBV5-1 and TRBJ2-2, is KAGVTQTPRYLIKTRGQQVTLSCSPISGHRSVSWYQQTPGQGLQFLFEYFSETQRNKGNFPGRFSGRQFSNSRSEMNVSTLELGDSALYLCASSLRENTGELFFGEGSRLTVL.

In its sample, this clonotype was seen many times. This sequence joins TRBV5-1 and TRBJ1-1; weak D call: TRBD1 (5 bases). This CDR3 has 14 amino acids. Germline V CDR1 and CDR2: SGHRS, YFSETQ. Trimming pared 3 bases from V and 3 bases from J, leaving 12 bases between. CDR3 sequence (DNA): TGCGCCAGCAGCTCGGGGACCGTGTACACTGAAGCTTTCTTT. This sequence encodes CASSSGTVYTEAFF.

Many counts were recorded for this clonotype. The chain is built from TRBV29-1 and TRBJ2-5; D possibly matches TRBD1 or TRBD2 (5 bases each). The CDR3 runs to 11 residues. Germline V gives CDR1 SQVTM, CDR2 ANQGSEA. The V gene lost 7 bases and the J gene lost 8 bases, with 14 bases spanning the gap. The CDR3 here is CSDVMGETQYF. The CDR3 nucleotides read TGCAGCGACGTTATGGGGGAAACCCAGTACTTC.

The rearrangement uses TRBV7-9 and TRBJ2-4; D may be TRBD1 (6 bases). CDR1 is SEHNR, CDR2 FQNEAQ, per germline (reference sequence). This CDR3 contains 16 residues. V was shortened by 1 base and J by 3 bases, with 13 bases between the two germline ends. CDR3 DNA: TGTGCCAGCAGCTTAGATGGCAGGGGACACAAAAACATTCAGTACTTC. This translates into CASSLDGRGHKNIQYF.

This clonotype was seen at least ten times. This rearrangement joins TRBV6-1 to TRBJ1-2; TRBD1 matches 8 bases. Germline assignment: CDR1 MNHNS and CDR2 SASEGT. Trimming took 6 bases from V and 6 from J; bases not matched to a gene: 6. This CDR3 is built from 13 residues. The CDR3 bases are TGTGCCAGCAGGAGGCAGGGGGCTAATGGCTACACCTTC. Its translation is CASRRQGANGYTF.

This clonotype was seen at least ten times. This chain joins TRBV5-1 and TRBJ2-2; D may correspond to TRBD1 or TRBD2 (5 bases each). V lost 0 bases, J lost 4 bases, and 16 bases lay in between. This CDR3 spans 17 amino acids. CDR1 is SGHRS, CDR2 YFSETQ, per germline. CDR3 sequence: CASSLESIGTSTGELFF. CDR3 coding DNA: TGCGCCAGCAGCTTGGAGTCCATAGGGACCAGCACCGGGGAGCTGTTTTTT.

This chain connects TRBV20-1 to TRBJ2-2; D gene uncertain. Germline V gives CDR1 DFQATT, CDR2 SNEGSKA (reference sequence). Trimming stripped 1 base from V and 0 bases from J, with 3 bases between. The CDR3 loop spans 13 amino acids. Here the CDR3 DNA reads TGCAGTGCTAGAGTCGCGAACACCGGGGAGCTGTTTTTT. Its translation: CSARVANTGELFF.

This rearrangement joins TRBV19 to TRBJ2-4, with 8 bases fitting TRBD2. CDR1 is LNHDA and CDR2 is SQIVND in the germline V gene (reference sequence). V dropped 6 bases and J dropped 3; count of bases not matched to a gene: 4. The CDR3 has 14 amino acids. The CDR3 DNA is TGTGCCAGTAGGGACCGGGGGGGCAAAAACATTCAGTACTTC. Translated: CASRDRGGKNIQYF.